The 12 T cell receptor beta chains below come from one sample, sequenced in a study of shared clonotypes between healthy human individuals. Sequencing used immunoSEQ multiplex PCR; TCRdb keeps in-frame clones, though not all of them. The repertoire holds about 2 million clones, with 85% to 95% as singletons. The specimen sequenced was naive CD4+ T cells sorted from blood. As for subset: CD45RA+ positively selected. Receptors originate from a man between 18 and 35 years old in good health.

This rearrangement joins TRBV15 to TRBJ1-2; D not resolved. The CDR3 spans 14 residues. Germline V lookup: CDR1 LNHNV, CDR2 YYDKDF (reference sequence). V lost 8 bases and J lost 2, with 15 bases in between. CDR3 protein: CATAPRSRNYGYTF. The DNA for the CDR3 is TGTGCCACCGCCCCCCGATCGAGGAACTATGGCTACACCTTC.

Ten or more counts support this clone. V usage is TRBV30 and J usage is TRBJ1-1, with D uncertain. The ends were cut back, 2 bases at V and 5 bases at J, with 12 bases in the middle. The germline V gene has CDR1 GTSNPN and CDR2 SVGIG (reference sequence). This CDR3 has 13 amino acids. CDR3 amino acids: CAWSRAGKTEAFF. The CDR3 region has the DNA TGTGCCTGGAGTCGGGCGGGGAAGACTGAAGCTTTCTTT.

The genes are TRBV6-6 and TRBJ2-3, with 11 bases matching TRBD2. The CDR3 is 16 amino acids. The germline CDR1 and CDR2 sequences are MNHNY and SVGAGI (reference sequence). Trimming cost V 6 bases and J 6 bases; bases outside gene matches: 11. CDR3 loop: CASSRQLAGVGDTQYF. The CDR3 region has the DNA TGTGCCAGCAGCCGTCAACTAGCGGGAGTAGGGGATACGCAGTATTTT.

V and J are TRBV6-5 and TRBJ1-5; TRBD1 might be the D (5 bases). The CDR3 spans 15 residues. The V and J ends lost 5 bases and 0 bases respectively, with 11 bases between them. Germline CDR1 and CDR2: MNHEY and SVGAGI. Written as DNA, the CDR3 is TGTGCCAGCAGTACCGGACACTATAGCAATCAGCCCCAGCATTTT. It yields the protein CASSTGHYSNQPQHF.

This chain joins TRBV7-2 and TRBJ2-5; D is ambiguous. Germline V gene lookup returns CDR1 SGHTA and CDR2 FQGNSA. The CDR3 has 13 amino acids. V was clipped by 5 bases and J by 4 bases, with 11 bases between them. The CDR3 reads CASSTGRRETQYF. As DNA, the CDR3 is TGTGCCAGCAGCACGGGCCGGAGAGAGACCCAGTACTTC.

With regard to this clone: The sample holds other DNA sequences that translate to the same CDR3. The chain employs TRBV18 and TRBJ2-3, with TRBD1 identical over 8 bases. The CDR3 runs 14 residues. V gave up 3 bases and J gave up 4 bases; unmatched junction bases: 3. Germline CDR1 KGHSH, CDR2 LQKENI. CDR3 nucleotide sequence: TGTGCCAGCTCACCTGGACAGGGCTCAGATACGCAGTATTTT. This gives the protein CASSPGQGSDTQYF. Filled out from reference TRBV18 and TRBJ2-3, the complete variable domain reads NAGVMQNPRHLVRRRGQEARLRCSPMKGHSHVYWYRQLPEEGLKFMVYLQKENIIDESGMPKERFSAEFPKEGPSILRIQQVVRGDSAAYFCASSPGQGSDTQYFGPGTRLTVL.

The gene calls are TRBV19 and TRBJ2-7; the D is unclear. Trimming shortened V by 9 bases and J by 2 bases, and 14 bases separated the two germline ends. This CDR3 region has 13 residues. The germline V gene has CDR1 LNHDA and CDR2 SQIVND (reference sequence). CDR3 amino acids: CASSRAVTYEQYF. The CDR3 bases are TGTGCCAGCAGCCGTGCCGTCACCTACGAGCAGTACTTC.

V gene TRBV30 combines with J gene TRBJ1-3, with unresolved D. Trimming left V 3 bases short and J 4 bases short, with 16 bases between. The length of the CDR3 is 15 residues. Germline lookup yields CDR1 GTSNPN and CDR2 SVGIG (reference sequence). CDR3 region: CAWRAAGNSGNTIYF. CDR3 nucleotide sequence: TGTGCCTGGAGGGCTGCAGGAAATTCGGGAAACACCATATATTTT.

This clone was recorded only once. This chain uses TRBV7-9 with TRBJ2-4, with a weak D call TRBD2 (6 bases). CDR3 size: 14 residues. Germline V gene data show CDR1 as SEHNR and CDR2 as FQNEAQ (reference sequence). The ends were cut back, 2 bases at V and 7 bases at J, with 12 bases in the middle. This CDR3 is CASSLIGGWNIQYF. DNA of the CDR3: TGTGCCAGCAGCTTAATCGGAGGGTGGAACATTCAGTACTTC. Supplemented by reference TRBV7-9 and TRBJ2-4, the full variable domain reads DTGVSQNPRHKITKRGQNVTFRCDPISEHNRLYWYRQTLGQGPEFLTYFQNEAQLEKSRLLSDRFSAERPKGSFSTLEIQRTEQGDSAMYLCASSLIGGWNIQYFGAGTRLSVL.

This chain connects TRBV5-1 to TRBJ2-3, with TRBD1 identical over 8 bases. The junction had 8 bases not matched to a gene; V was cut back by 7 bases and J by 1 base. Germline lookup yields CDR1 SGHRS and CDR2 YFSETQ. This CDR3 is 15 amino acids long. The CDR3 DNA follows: TGCGCCAGCGGTCAGGGGGCCGTAGGCACAGATACGCAGTATTTT. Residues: CASGQGAVGTDTQYF.

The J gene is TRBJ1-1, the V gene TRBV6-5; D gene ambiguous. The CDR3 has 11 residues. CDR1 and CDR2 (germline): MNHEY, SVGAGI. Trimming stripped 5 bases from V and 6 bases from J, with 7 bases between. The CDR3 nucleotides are TGTGCCAGCAGTACCGGCCCTGAAGCTTTCTTT. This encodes CASSTGPEAFF.

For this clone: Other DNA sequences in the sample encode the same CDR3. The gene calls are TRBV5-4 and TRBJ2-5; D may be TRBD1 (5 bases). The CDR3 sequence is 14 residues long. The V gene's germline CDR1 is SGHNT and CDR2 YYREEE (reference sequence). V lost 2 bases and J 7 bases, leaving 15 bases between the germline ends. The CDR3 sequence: CASSLGADPMTQYF. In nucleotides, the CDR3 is TGTGCCAGCAGCTTAGGGGCGGACCCCATGACCCAGTACTTC.